The clone carrying this T cell receptor (beta chain) has at least ten counts. To make TCR beta libraries, researchers used iRepertoire HTBI primers and Arm-PCR of CDR3 regions. TCRdb re-called the multiplex PCR reads through MiXCR, storing one row per CDR3 protein. The sample shows 430,000 or so distinct CDR3 sequences, roughly a fifth of them seen only once. Time point defined: persistent/refractory GD, antithyroid drugs over 5 years with positive TRAb. Construction of the TCR library relied on RNA isolated from PBMCs. Patients of an endocrinology department in Xi'an, China, were included. This sample was included in a study of regulatory T cells in long-lasting Graves disease. The sample was peripheral blood mononuclear cells (PBMCs), taken when the disease was refractory, from a patient treated with antithyroid drugs. The source is a female donor with Graves disease.

CDR3 residues: CATSEGARASGNEQFF. The CDR3 region has the DNA TGTGCCACCAGTGAGGGGGCCAGGGCTTCGGGCAATGAGCAGTTCTTC. V usage is TRBV24-1 and J usage is TRBJ2-1; D might be TRBD1 (6 bases). Germline CDR1 is KGHDR and CDR2 is SFDVKD. There are 16 residues in the CDR3. Trimming removed 4 bases from V and 6 bases from J, with 18 bases in between.